A few counts support the clone carrying this TCR beta chain. Antigen: not known. The data were obtained in a study of blood T cells in healthy people across ages. General study points: As age increased, TCR beta diversity per million T cells fell in a roughly linear fashion.

Donors ranged from roughly 6 to 100 years old and were healthy Caucasians in Russia. Each donor supplied roughly 9.2 milliliters of peripheral blood. Each sample provided at least 6 micrograms of extracted total RNA. This CDR3 has 12 amino acids. Trimming pared 1 base from V and 3 bases from J, leaving 5 bases between. The germline V gene encodes CDR1 SGHDT and CDR2 YYEEEE. Next came a second PCR, run for about 7 to 12 cycles, which used a sample-barcoded 5' primer along with a J-beta primer mix. In TCRdb, the 5' RACE reads were re-called with MiXCR into one record per CDR3 protein. The table has 850,000 to 1,100,000 distinct CDR3 sequences, more than 30% seen once.

This chain connects TRBV5-6 to TRBJ2-7; D unresolved. The sequencing input was blood. This TCR came from a man younger than 30 in good health. The CDR3 protein is CASSLTDYEQYF. CDR3 nucleotides: TGTGCCAGCAGCTTGACAGACTACGAGCAGTACTTC.